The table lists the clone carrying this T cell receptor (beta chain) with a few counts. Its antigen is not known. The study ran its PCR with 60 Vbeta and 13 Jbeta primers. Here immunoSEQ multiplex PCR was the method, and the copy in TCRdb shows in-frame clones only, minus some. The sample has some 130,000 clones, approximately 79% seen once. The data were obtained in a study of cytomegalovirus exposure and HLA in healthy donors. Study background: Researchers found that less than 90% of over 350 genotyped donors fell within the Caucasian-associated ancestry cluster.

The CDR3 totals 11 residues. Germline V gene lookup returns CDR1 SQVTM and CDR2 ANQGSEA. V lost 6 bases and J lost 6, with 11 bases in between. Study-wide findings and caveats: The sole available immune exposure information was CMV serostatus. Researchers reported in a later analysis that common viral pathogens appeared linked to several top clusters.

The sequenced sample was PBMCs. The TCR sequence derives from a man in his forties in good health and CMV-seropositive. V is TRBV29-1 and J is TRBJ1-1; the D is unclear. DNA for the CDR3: TGCAGCGTAGATAAACAATCTGAAGCTTTCTTT. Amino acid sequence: CSVDKQSEAFF.